A selection of T cell receptor beta chains follows, all from one sample in a study of T cell repertoires in cytomegalovirus infection. Their target antigens are unknown. From the reads, TCRdb called clonotypes with MiXCR, one entry per CDR3 protein. Of 600,000 to 700,000 distinct CDR3 sequences in the sample, 30% to 35% are singletons; the top ten hold 18%. The specimen was cultured PBMCs, collected from culture after CMV antigen stimulation. These receptor sequences come from a human donor in good health (CMV status not recorded). Some clones in this sample may be carry-over from other donors' samples. CDR3s include the opening cysteine and the closing phenylalanine or tryptophan. Each record gives: clone size, D gene, V gene, J gene, CDR3 protein, CDR3 DNA. A D gene is named only where the DNA matches it firmly. Not every row has a clone size; where given, it reads once, few, many or a size class.

clone_size: NA
d_call: TRBD1
v_call: TRBV12-3/TRBV12-4
j_call: TRBJ1-2
cdr3_aa: CASSRQMPTGGKGYGYTF
cdr3_nt: TGTGCCAGCAGTCGACAAATGCCGACAGGGGGCAAAGGCTATGGCTACACCTTC

clone_size: NA
d_call: NA
v_call: TRBV20-1
j_call: TRBJ2-5
cdr3_aa: CSATGPNQETQYF
cdr3_nt: TGCAGTGCCACGGGACCAAACCAAGAGACCCAGTACTTC

clone_size: few
d_call: TRBD2
v_call: TRBV7-9
j_call: TRBJ2-1
cdr3_aa: CASSLELAGDEQFF
cdr3_nt: TGTGCCAGCAGCTTAGAACTAGCGGGAGACGAGCAGTTCTTC

clone_size: few
d_call: TRBD2
v_call: TRBV4-1
j_call: TRBJ2-1
cdr3_aa: CASRRGASGGDEQFF
cdr3_nt: TGCGCCAGCAGAAGGGGGGCTAGCGGGGGGGATGAGCAGTTCTTC

clone_size: NA
d_call: NA
v_call: TRBV5-4
j_call: TRBJ2-5
cdr3_aa: CASSGTSAPGETQYF
cdr3_nt: TGTGCCAGCAGCGGTACTAGTGCCCCTGGGGAGACCCAGTACTTC

clone_size: NA
d_call: NA
v_call: TRBV7-6
j_call: TRBJ2-1
cdr3_aa: CASSPLGRGNGQQFF
cdr3_nt: TGTGCCAGCAGCCCCCTAGGGAGAGGGAATGGGCAGCAGTTCTTC

clone_size: NA
d_call: TRBD2
v_call: TRBV12-3/TRBV12-4
j_call: TRBJ2-3
cdr3_aa: CASRVGGTDTQYF
cdr3_nt: TGTGCCAGCCGGGTGGGGGGGACAGATACGCAGTATTTT

clone_size: NA
d_call: NA
v_call: TRBV3-1
j_call: TRBJ1-5
cdr3_aa: CASSQDPAQPQHF
cdr3_nt: TGTGCCAGCAGCCAAGATCCCGCCCAGCCCCAGCATTTT

clone_size: NA
d_call: NA
v_call: TRBV29-1
j_call: TRBJ2-2
cdr3_aa: CSVEGLGGGSGELFF
cdr3_nt: TGCAGCGTTGAAGGTTTGGGGGGCGGGTCCGGGGAGCTGTTTTTT

clone_size: NA
d_call: NA
v_call: TRBV20-1
j_call: TRBJ2-3
cdr3_aa: CSARIFGGRRDTQYF
cdr3_nt: TGCAGTGCTAGAATCTTTGGAGGGAGGAGGGATACGCAGTATTTT

clone_size: NA
d_call: NA
v_call: TRBV20-1
j_call: TRBJ1-2
cdr3_aa: CSARLRETNYGYTF
cdr3_nt: TGCAGTGCTAGATTACGGGAGACTAACTATGGCTACACCTTC

clone_size: NA
d_call: NA
v_call: TRBV7-9
j_call: TRBJ1-5
cdr3_aa: CASRKPGQDSSNQPQHF
cdr3_nt: TGTGCCAGCAGGAAACCGGGACAAGATTCTAGCAATCAGCCCCAGCATTTT

clone_size: NA
d_call: NA
v_call: TRBV19
j_call: TRBJ2-5
cdr3_aa: CASSIRGRNRVTETQYF
cdr3_nt: TGTGCCAGTAGTATCCGAGGGCGGAACAGGGTAACGGAGACCCAGTACTTC

clone_size: few
d_call: NA
v_call: TRBV2
j_call: TRBJ1-2
cdr3_aa: CATTRSGMDYGYTF
cdr3_nt: TGTGCCACGACACGTAGTGGTATGGACTATGGCTACACCTTC

clone_size: few
d_call: NA
v_call: TRBV12-3/TRBV12-4
j_call: TRBJ1-2
cdr3_aa: CASSFEGSAYGYTF
cdr3_nt: TGTGCCAGCAGTTTTGAGGGGTCCGCCTATGGCTACACCTTC

clone_size: many
d_call: NA
v_call: TRBV7-8
j_call: TRBJ2-5
cdr3_aa: CASSLGVGKGKETQYF
cdr3_nt: TGTGCCAGCAGCTTAGGGGTAGGGAAGGGTAAAGAGACCCAGTACTTC

clone_size: NA
d_call: TRBD2
v_call: TRBV7-9
j_call: TRBJ2-1
cdr3_aa: CASSIPSGRGNSYNEQFF
cdr3_nt: TGTGCCAGCAGCATACCTAGCGGGAGGGGAAACTCCTACAATGAGCAGTTCTTC

clone_size: few
d_call: TRBD1
v_call: TRBV7-2
j_call: TRBJ2-2
cdr3_aa: CASSLSGTGYTGELFF
cdr3_nt: TGTGCCAGCAGCCTCTCCGGGACAGGGTACACCGGGGAGCTGTTTTTT

clone_size: few
d_call: NA
v_call: TRBV29-1
j_call: TRBJ2-6
cdr3_aa: CSVRTSGANVLTF
cdr3_nt: TGCAGCGTCAGGACTTCCGGGGCCAACGTCCTGACTTTC

clone_size: NA
d_call: NA
v_call: TRBV2
j_call: TRBJ1-1
cdr3_aa: CASELSTEAFF
cdr3_nt: TGTGCCAGCGAGCTGAGCACTGAAGCTTTCTTT

clone_size: few
d_call: TRBD1
v_call: TRBV6-6
j_call: TRBJ2-3
cdr3_aa: CASSYRTGGFTDTQYF
cdr3_nt: TGTGCCAGCAGTTACCGGACAGGGGGTTTCACAGATACGCAGTATTTT

clone_size: few
d_call: TRBD2
v_call: TRBV12-3/TRBV12-4
j_call: TRBJ2-3
cdr3_aa: CASRVLAGLTDTQYF
cdr3_nt: TGTGCCAGCAGGGTACTAGCGGGGCTCACAGATACGCAGTATTTT

clone_size: few
d_call: NA
v_call: TRBV4-1
j_call: TRBJ1-1
cdr3_aa: CASSLDVPVPREAFF
cdr3_nt: TGCGCCAGCAGTCTGGACGTCCCAGTCCCCCGTGAAGCTTTCTTT